The clone carrying this T cell receptor (beta chain) has just a few counts. Its matching antigen is unknown. The V gene lost 4 bases and the J gene lost 1 base, with 7 bases spanning the gap. The V gene's germline CDR1 is SGHNT and CDR2 YENEEA. The CDR3 has 13 amino acids. This specimen comes from a study of cytomegalovirus exposure and HLA in healthy donors. Across the whole study: About 85 million unique TCR sequences came from HLA-typed donors in an early release. Study-wide results and caveats: An observed cluster of highly shared sequence variants was recorded as a likely sequencing artifact.

The PCR was carried out with 60 Vbeta primers and 13 Jbeta primers. Sequencing used immunoSEQ multiplex PCR; TCRdb keeps in-frame clones, though not all of them. The sample consists of about 160,000 clones, around 79% of them appearing once. Donors were nominally healthy when sampled, though unrecorded immune exposures were likely. Specimen: PBMCs. The clonotype comes from a woman aged 45-60 years in good health and CMV-seropositive. V usage is TRBV11-3 and J usage is TRBJ1-1; D gene ambiguous. CDR3 bases: TGTGCCAGCAGCTATCAGGAGAACACTGAAGCTTTCTTT. Encoded protein: CASSYQENTEAFF.